Here is one T cell receptor beta chain with its context. Its target antigen remains unknown. Base qualities are not provided; no much larger clone lies one nucleotide away. This entry comes from a study of cytomegalovirus exposure and HLA in healthy donors (dated by TCRdb to the late 2010s). For context, the study as a whole: In an earlier analysis of under 600 of the donors, 250 to 350 Gb of sequence data and 100 million or so unique TCR beta sequences from roughly 200 million T cells were reported. A later analysis re-analyzed previously published TCR beta repertoires from 650 to 800 donors and added high-resolution HLA genotyping to study TCR occurrence patterns. An earlier analysis of approximately 640 of the donors applied high-throughput TCR beta sequencing to assess whether each TCR beta V gene segment acted as functional or pseudogenic. In the later analysis, no new phenotypic data were used to find candidate immune exposures; instead, reliance was placed on TCR beta sequences and their occurrence across donors. Among the roughly 390 genotyped donors, around 81% belonged to the genetic ancestry cluster associated with self-reported Caucasian donors. High-throughput TCR immunosequencing, statistical association of individual TCRs with disease status, and machine learning were combined to predict cytomegalovirus infection status. Class I and class II HLA loci were covered by the typing at four-digit resolution. An early release that covered roughly 600 HLA-typed donors contained about 290 gigabases of sequencing data and 70 million to 100 million unique TCR sequences. Using immunosequencing, the study profiled T cell repertoires from some 670 subjects and related those repertoires to cytomegalovirus serostatus. Among roughly 370 genotyped donors of the cohort, an average of 235,054 unique TCR beta nucleotide sequences were sequenced per donor, 15% to 20% of them non-productive. Alongside the repertoire data, information on donor age, sex, ethnicity and CMV serostatus was compiled. The number of donors typed differed by locus, with about 629-640 for A, B, C, DRB1 and DQB1, roughly 550 for DQA1, over 600 for DPA1, and roughly 450 for DPB1. The study aimed to test whether signatures of past pathogen exposure could be identified by cataloging public T cell receptors. All discovery cohort repertoires had been generated using a single sequencing platform. In addition to the first cohort of 666 subjects, a separate validation cohort of 130 or so different subjects was used. Four to six DR-DQ haplotypes were handled as single units for association and clustering, since linkage in the cohort was strong. A later genetic analysis used genome-wide SNP genotypes for about 60% of the 666 donors, treating that subset as a discovery cohort.

The CDR3 runs 13 amino acids, cysteine and phenylalanine included. CDR3 DNA is the only sequence kept; it has 39 bases, read in frame from the first base. V is pared back by 6 bases and J by 5 bases, with 11 bases lying between the germline termini. CDR1 and CDR2, looked up from the germline V gene, are MNHNS and SASEGT. Receptors were amplified or captured by the immunoSEQ multiplex PCR assay. For the multiplex PCR, a mixture combining 60 forward primers for TCR Vbeta segments and 13 reverse primers for TCR Jbeta segments was used. Amplification of the CDR3 region of rearranged TCR beta genes was performed with a multiplex PCR assay on genomic DNA. The Illumina HiSeq System was used to sequence the amplified TCR beta libraries as 87-base-pair reads. The paper's data handling went like this. A later analysis tallied 70 million to 100 million unique TCR beta chains across the 660 or so repertoires, and about 12 million of those chains were shared by two or more donors. A nearest-neighbor algorithm error-corrected the raw reads and collapsed the reads into unique sequences, merging closely related sequences to remove PCR and sequencing errors. Alignment of CDR3 sequences to IMGT reference sequences was used to assign V, D and J gene segments. Each retained sequence needed at least a six-nucleotide match to both a V gene segment and a J gene segment. A rearrangement was called productive if the CDR3 had no stop codons and remained in frame with V and J, and every other rearrangement was called non-productive. CDR3 was defined according to IMGT convention as the region running from the second conserved V-encoded cysteine to the conserved J-encoded phenylalanine. The earlier analysis of approximately 590 of the donors excluded any sequence lacking an unambiguous match to a single V gene segment. In an earlier analysis of some 590 of the donors, V segments were called functional above 56.7% productive rearrangements and were called segregating when the between-donor standard deviation exceeded 5%. A statistical classification framework was built to diagnose cytomegalovirus status from the catalog of TCR beta chain sequences. In a later analysis, TCR nucleotide sequences were compared against IMGT/GENE-DB human TR gene sequences so that V and J genes could be assigned. Using the TCRdist pipeline, a later analysis assigned CDR3 sequences along with most-parsimonious VDJ recombination scenarios. In a later analysis, each TCR beta chain was defined by its CDR3 amino acid sequence together with its V-gene family, and reads lacking a unique V-gene family were excluded. As a way to deal with suspected cross-contamination and a sequencing artifact, a later analysis dropped approximately 570 nucleotide sequences that were highly shared and had low generation probability. In a later analysis, a clonal expansion index was calculated for each public chain from normalized within-repertoire ranks of inferred template counts. In a later analysis, generation probabilities were computed using a VDJ recombination model fitted to out-of-frame rearrangements, and the results were checked against IGoR. In a later analysis, hypergeometric tests were used to score TCR-TCR, TCR-HLA and TCR-CMV co-occurrence, with a repertoire-size bias correction applied to TCR pairs. False discovery rates were estimated in a later analysis by permuting HLA or CMV assignments 20 times. In a later analysis, co-occurring TCRs were grouped using DBSCAN, with TCRdist sequence similarity added in when clustering inside HLA-allele-positive subsets. Repertoires with fewer than 30,000 or more than 120,000 public chains, plus five repertoires with anomalous nucleotide sharing, were excluded from co-occurrence clustering. In its TCRdb copy, this immuneACCESS table keeps in-frame sequences only and misses some clones. Where compared with another copy, unresolved V genes explain less than half of these, and the others have no known cause. V and J calls and clone size follow that table, whereas D and trimming were derived from the DNA. In all, the sample holds 150,000 to 160,000 clones, and 70% to 85% of those were seen once. 6.6% of the sample is held by the ten biggest clonotypes.

Points the paper makes about the study in general: A later analysis found that TCR association rates varied across HLA loci, with DRB1 alleles showing the most associated TCRs and HLA-C alleles the fewest. In a later analysis, HLA-associated TCR beta chains were found to be more clonally expanded and to have lower generation probabilities than equally common non-associated chains. V-gene and J-gene trimming of TCR beta chains was associated with a missense DCLRE1C variant in a later genetic analysis, and the association was replicated in an independent cohort. A cluster of highly shared sequence variants was judged likely to be a technical artifact of the sequencing pipeline. Because some donors lacked HLA typing at each locus, the association tests relied only on the typed subset. A further reported finding was that TCR beta sequences accurately predicted the HLA-A and HLA-B alleles for most subjects in the first cohort. Correlated functional status among segregating V segments might be attributable to linkage disequilibrium, but an unknown experimental factor could not be ruled out. Immune exposure information for the cohort was limited to CMV serostatus. A later genetic analysis reported fewer N-insertions in productive TCRs among donors in an Asian-associated ancestry cluster than the roughly 700-donor mean. Broadly in line with IMGT annotations, most TCR beta V segments showed up in productive rearrangements about 90% or about 30% of the time in an earlier analysis of several hundred of the donors. Strong co-occurrence of HLA alleles, especially DR and DQ, made assigning TCR associations to individual alleles difficult. Over 15 rarely observed V segments, including chromosome 9 orphons, were excluded from the earlier analysis of several hundred of the donors because counts were too low. Presence/absence analyses assumed roughly uniform sequencing depth across donors, an assumption that may not hold. The classifier was reported to diagnose cytomegalovirus status with high specificity and sensitivity in both the original cohort and the validation cohort. This cohort had only TCR beta chains sequenced, and the lack of alpha or paired-chain data limited which features could be detected. It was suggested by the authors that the approach could potentially be generalized to other disease states and immunological phenotypes. Several of the top co-occurrence clusters appeared to be linked to parvovirus B19, influenza, CMV and Epstein-Barr virus, according to a later analysis. In vitro tests confirmed that a few of the cytomegalovirus-associated TCR beta chains recognize cytomegalovirus antigens. In a later analysis, over 15,000 TCR beta sequences were associated with specific HLA alleles at a false discovery rate of 0.05. Because the 87-base-pair reads could not distinguish some IMGT-functional V segments, including TRBV6-2 and TRBV6-3, those segments were excluded. Across donors, most TCR sequences were observed very rarely, whereas some public TCRs were present in many individuals. According to a later analysis, most CMV-associated TCR beta chains appeared to be HLA-restricted, and the HLA associations seemed to be driven largely by CMV exposure. The study gave a list of 150 to 200 TCR beta chains associated with cytomegalovirus.

In total, over 600 healthy bone marrow donors made up the cohort. Cohort members were all nominally healthy when sampled, although unrecorded immune exposures were likely present. The donor tested CMV seropositive and was one of the 289 seropositive cohort members. A peripheral blood sample was collected from each donor, and TCR beta sequencing was performed on peripheral blood mononuclear cells. Genomic DNA was extracted from the blood cell samples with the Qiagen DNeasy Blood Extraction Kit. The TCR originated in a woman aged 45 to 65 in good health and CMV-seropositive. What was sequenced was PBMCs. Recombination linked TRBV6-1 to TRBJ1-5; TRBD1 might be the D gene, on 5 matching bases. The CDR3 protein is CASSGHADQPQHF. The DNA reads as follows: TGTGCCAGCAGCGGACACGCTGATCAGCCCCAGCATTTT.